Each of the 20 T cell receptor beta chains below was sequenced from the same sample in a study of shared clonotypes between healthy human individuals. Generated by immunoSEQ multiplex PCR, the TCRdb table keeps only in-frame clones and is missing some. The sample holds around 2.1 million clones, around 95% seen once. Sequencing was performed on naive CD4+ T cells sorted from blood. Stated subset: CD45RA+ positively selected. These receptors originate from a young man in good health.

For the CDR3, the DNA is TGCGCCAGCAGCTTGGCTTCGGGGCCAGGAAATTCACCCCTCCACTTT. This translates into CASSLASGPGNSPLHF. The rearrangement uses TRBV5-1 and TRBJ1-6; weak D call: TRBD1 (5 bases). V was cut by 0 bases and J by 7 bases, with 14 bases left in between. This CDR3 is 16 amino acids long. Germline CDR1 and CDR2: SGHRS and YFSETQ.

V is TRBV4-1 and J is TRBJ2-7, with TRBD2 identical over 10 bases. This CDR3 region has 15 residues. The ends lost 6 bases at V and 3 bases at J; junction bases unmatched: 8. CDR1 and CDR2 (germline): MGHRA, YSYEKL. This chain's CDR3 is CASRPGLAAHYEQYF. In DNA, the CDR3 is TGCGCCAGCAGACCTGGACTAGCGGCCCACTACGAGCAGTACTTC.

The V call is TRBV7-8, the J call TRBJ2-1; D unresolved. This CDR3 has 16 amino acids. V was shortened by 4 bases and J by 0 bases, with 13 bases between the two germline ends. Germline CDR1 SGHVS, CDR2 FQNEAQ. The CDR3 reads CASSSRERSSYNEQFF. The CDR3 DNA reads TGTGCCAGCAGCTCCCGCGAGAGGAGCTCCTACAATGAGCAGTTCTTC.

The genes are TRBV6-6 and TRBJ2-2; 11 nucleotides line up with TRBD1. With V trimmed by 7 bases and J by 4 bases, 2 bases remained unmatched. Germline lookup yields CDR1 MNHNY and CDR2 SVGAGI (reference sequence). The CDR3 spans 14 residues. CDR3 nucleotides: TGTGCCAGCACAGGGACAGGGGGCACCGGGGAGCTGTTTTTT. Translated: CASTGTGGTGELFF.

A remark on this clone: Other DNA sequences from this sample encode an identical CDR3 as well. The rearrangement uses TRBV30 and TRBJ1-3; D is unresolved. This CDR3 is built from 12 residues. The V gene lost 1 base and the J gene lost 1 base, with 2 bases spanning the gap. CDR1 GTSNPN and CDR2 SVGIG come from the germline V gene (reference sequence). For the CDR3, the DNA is TGTGCCTGGAGTGGGTCTGGAAACACCATATATTTT. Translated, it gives CAWSGSGNTIYF.

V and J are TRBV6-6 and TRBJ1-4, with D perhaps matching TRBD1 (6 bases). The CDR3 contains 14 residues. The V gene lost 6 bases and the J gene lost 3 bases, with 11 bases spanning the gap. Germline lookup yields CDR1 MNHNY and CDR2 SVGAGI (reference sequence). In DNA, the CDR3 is TGTGCCAGCAGGGAAGGGGGTGCTAATGAAAAACTGTTTTTT. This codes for CASREGGANEKLFF.

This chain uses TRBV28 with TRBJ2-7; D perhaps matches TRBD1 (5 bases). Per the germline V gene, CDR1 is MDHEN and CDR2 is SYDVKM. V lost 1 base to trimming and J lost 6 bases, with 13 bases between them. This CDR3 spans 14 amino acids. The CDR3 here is CASSLSGRVSEQYF. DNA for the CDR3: TGTGCCAGCAGTTTATCGGGCAGGGTATCCGAGCAGTACTTC. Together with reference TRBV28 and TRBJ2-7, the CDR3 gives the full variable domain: DVKVTQSSRYLVKRTGEKVFLECVQDMDHENMFWYRQDPGLGLRLIYFSYDVKMKEKGDIPEGYSVSREKKERFSLILESASTNQTSMYLCASSLSGRVSEQYFGPGTRLTVT.

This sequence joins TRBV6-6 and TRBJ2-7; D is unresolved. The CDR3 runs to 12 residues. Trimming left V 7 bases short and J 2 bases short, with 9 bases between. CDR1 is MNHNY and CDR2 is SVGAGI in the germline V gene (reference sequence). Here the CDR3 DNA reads TGTGCCAGCAACTCTCTAACCTACGAGCAGTACTTC. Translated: CASNSLTYEQYF.

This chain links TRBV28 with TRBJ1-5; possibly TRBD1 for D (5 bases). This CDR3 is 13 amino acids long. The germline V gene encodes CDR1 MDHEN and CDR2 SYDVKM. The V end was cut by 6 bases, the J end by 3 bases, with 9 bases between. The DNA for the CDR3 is TGTGCCAGCAGCCGGGGACTCAATCAGCCCCAGCATTTT. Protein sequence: CASSRGLNQPQHF. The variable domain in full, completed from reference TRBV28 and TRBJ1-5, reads DVKVTQSSRYLVKRTGEKVFLECVQDMDHENMFWYRQDPGLGLRLIYFSYDVKMKEKGDIPEGYSVSREKKERFSLILESASTNQTSMYLCASSRGLNQPQHFGDGTRLSIL.

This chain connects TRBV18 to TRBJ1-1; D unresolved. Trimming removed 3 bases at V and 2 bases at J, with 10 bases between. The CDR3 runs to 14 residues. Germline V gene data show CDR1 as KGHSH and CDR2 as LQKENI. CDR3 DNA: TGTGCCAGCTCACCTCCAGGATTTAACACTGAAGCTTTCTTT. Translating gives CASSPPGFNTEAFF.

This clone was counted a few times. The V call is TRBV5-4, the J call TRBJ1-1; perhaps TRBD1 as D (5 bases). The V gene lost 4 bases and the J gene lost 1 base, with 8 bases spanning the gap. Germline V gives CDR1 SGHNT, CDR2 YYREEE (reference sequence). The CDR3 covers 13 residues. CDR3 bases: TGTGCCAGCAGCAGGGACGAGAACACTGAAGCTTTCTTT. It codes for CASSRDENTEAFF.

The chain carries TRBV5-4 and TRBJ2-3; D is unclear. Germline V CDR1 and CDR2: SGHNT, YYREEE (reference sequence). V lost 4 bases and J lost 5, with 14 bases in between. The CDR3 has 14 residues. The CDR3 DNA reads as TGTGCCAGCAGCCCCGCGGAGTACGGAGATACGCAGTATTTT. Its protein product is CASSPAEYGDTQYF.

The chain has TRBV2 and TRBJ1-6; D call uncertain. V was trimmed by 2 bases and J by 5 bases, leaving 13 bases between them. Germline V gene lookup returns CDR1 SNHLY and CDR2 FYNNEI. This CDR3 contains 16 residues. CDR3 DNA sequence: TGTGCCAGCAGTGAACAGGTGTCATCACATAATTCACCCCTCCACTTT. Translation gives CASSEQVSSHNSPLHF.

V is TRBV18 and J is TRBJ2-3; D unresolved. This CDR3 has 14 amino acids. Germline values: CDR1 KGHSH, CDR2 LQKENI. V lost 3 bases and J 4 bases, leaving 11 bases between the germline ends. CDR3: CASSPGPPADTQYF. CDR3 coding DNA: TGTGCCAGCTCACCGGGCCCACCGGCAGATACGCAGTATTTT.

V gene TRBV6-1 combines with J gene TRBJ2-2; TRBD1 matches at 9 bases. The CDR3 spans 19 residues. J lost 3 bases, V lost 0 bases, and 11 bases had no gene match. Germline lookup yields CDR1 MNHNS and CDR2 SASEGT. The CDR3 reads CASSEARHRGRRDTGELFF. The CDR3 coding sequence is TGTGCCAGCAGTGAAGCCCGACACAGGGGGCGCAGGGACACCGGGGAGCTGTTTTTT.

CDR3: CAWSVFLRNGDTQYF. In DNA, the CDR3 is TGTGCCTGGAGTGTATTTTTGAGGAATGGAGATACGCAGTATTTT. The rearrangement joins TRBV30 to TRBJ2-3; no reliable D call. The CDR3 extends over 15 amino acids. V dropped 0 bases and J dropped 5 bases, with 15 bases sitting between them. Germline CDR1 and CDR2: GTSNPN and SVGIG (reference sequence).

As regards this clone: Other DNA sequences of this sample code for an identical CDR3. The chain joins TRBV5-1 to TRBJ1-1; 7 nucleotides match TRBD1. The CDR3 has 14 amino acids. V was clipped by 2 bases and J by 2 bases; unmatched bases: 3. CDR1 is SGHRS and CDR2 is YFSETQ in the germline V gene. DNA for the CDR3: TGCGCCAGCAGCTTCGGGACAGCAAACACTGAAGCTTTCTTT. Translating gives CASSFGTANTEAFF.

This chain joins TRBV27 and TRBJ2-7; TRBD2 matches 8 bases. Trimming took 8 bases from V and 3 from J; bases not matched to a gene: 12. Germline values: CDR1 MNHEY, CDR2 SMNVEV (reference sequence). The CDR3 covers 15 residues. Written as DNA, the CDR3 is TGTGCCAGCGCCCCCCTGAGCGGGGGTCACTACGAGCAGTACTTC. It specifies CASAPLSGGHYEQYF.

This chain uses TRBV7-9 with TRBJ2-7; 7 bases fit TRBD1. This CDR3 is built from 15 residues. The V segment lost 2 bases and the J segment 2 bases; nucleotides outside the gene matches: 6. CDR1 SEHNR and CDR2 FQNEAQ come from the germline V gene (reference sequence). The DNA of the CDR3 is TGTGCCAGCAGCTTAAGGGACAGACAGACCTACGAGCAGTACTTC. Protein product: CASSLRDRQTYEQYF.

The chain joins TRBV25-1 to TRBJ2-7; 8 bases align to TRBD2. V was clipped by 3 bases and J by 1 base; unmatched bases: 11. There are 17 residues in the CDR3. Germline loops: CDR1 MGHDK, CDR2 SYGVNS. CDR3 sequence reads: CASSEPGGRPNSYEQYF. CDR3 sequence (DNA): TGTGCCAGCAGTGAGCCGGGCGGGAGGCCAAATTCCTACGAGCAGTACTTC.